What follows are 22 T cell receptor beta chains derived from one specimen sequenced in a study of spatial heterogeneity in lung cancer. Time point given: sample taken at primary tumor resection. In TCRdb, the 5' RACE reads were re-called with MiXCR into one record per CDR3 protein. The data show just under 95,000 distinct CDR3 sequences, with over 9.5% seen just once and about two fifths held by the top ten. Specimen: PBMCs, collected at surgery. Receptors originate from a male donor with early-stage non-small cell lung cancer.

Ten or more counts support this clonotype. The chain is built from TRBV4-3 and TRBJ1-1; D is possibly TRBD1 (6 bases). Germline V lookup: CDR1 LGHNA, CDR2 YSLEER. The CDR3 totals 15 residues. The V and J ends lost 5 bases and 0 bases respectively, with 13 bases between them. CDR3 sequence reads: CASSVFRGMNTEAFF. In DNA form, the CDR3 reads TGCGCCAGCAGCGTATTCAGGGGCATGAACACTGAAGCTTTCTTT.

J is TRBJ2-1 and V is TRBV6-2 or TRBV6-3, with 7 bases aligning to TRBD1. Trimming removed 7 bases from V and 3 bases from J; junction bases left unmatched: 6. Germline lookup yields CDR1 MNHEY and CDR2 SVGEGT. There are 14 residues in the CDR3. This CDR3 is CASTTGTVYNEQFF. DNA for the CDR3: TGTGCCAGCACCACCGGGACAGTCTACAATGAGCAGTTCTTC.

The chain recombines TRBV12-3 or TRBV12-4 with TRBJ1-2; TRBD1 might be the D (5 bases). Trimming cost V 5 bases and J 7 bases, with 14 bases left between them. The CDR3 has 13 amino acids. CDR3 amino acids: CASSTQGRGGYTF. DNA of the CDR3: TGTGCCAGCAGTACTCAGGGCAGAGGTGGCTACACCTTC.

This clonotype was detected many times. This chain links TRBV5-1 with TRBJ2-7, with D unresolved. Trimming cost V 0 bases and J 0 bases, with 10 bases left between them. CDR1 SGHRS and CDR2 YFSETQ come from the germline V gene. This CDR3 has 15 residues. The CDR3: CASSLVRGASYEQYF. The CDR3 bases are TGCGCCAGCAGCTTGGTTCGCGGAGCCTCCTACGAGCAGTACTTC.

The rearrangement links TRBV2 to TRBJ2-5; 10 bases line up with TRBD1. Germline CDR1 and CDR2: SNHLY and FYNNEI. Germline trimming cut 7 bases from V and 5 bases from J; bases unmatched to any gene: 10. This CDR3 spans 15 amino acids. The CDR3 region has the DNA TGTGCCAGCACCCGGGACAGGGGCGGAGGGGAGACCCAGTACTTC. Its translation: CASTRDRGGGETQYF.

V usage is TRBV7-2 and J usage is TRBJ2-3; 10 bases are a match to TRBD2. The CDR3 spans 16 residues. V shed 1 base, J shed 2 bases, and the junction held 3 bases outside the gene matches. The germline V gene encodes CDR1 SGHTA and CDR2 FQGNSA. CDR3 protein: CASSLDLAGVTDTQYF. As DNA, the CDR3 is TGTGCCAGCAGCTTAGACCTAGCGGGGGTCACAGATACGCAGTATTTT. The full variable domain, in which reference TRBV7-2 and TRBJ2-3 provide the parts outside the CDR3, is GAGVSQSPSNKVTEKGKDVELRCDPISGHTALYWYRQSLGQGLEFLIYFQGNSAPDKSGLPSDRFSAERTGGSVSTLTIQRTQQEDSAVYLCASSLDLAGVTDTQYFGPGTRLTVL.

This clonotype qualifies as large. The chain links TRBV20-1 to TRBJ2-1; TRBD1 is a possible D gene (5 bases). Trimming removed 2 bases from V and 6 bases from J, with 14 bases in between. This CDR3 is 14 amino acids long. From germline, CDR1 is DFQATT and CDR2 SNEGSKA (reference sequence). CDR3 sequence: CSARPPAQGNEQFF. In nucleotides, the CDR3 is TGCAGTGCTAGACCTCCGGCCCAGGGCAATGAGCAGTTCTTC.

This clonotype showed up many times. V usage is TRBV28 and J usage is TRBJ2-1, with D perhaps matching TRBD2 (6 bases). Germline V lookup: CDR1 MDHEN, CDR2 SYDVKM. The CDR3 consists of 18 residues. V was shortened by 2 bases and J by 5 bases, with 22 bases between the two germline ends. DNA for the CDR3: TGTGCCAGCAGTTTAACCGTTGGGGCCGGGACTGCCAACAATGAGCAGTTCTTC. Translating it yields CASSLTVGAGTANNEQFF.

A few counts support this clonotype. The chain employs TRBV6-5 and TRBJ2-2; D may be TRBD1 (6 bases). The CDR3 has 17 residues. With 0 bases removed from V and 1 base from J, the gap between germline ends came to 12 bases. The germline V gene encodes CDR1 MNHEY and CDR2 SVGAGI. CDR3: CASSYSPGTMNTGELFF. CDR3 sequence (DNA): TGTGCCAGCAGTTACTCACCCGGGACAATGAACACCGGGGAGCTGTTTTTT.

This clonotype was observed many times. V gene TRBV27 combines with J gene TRBJ1-5; 7 nucleotides align to TRBD1. V shed 5 bases and J 6 bases; nucleotides not matched to a gene: 7. This CDR3 is 14 amino acids long. The V gene's germline CDR1 is MNHEY and CDR2 SMNVEV (reference sequence). The CDR3 spells CASSNGQESQPQHF. The CDR3 DNA follows: TGTGCCAGCAGTAACGGACAGGAGAGTCAGCCCCAGCATTTT.

The sample holds many counts of this clonotype. The gene calls are TRBV6-2 or TRBV6-3 and TRBJ2-2, with D possibly being TRBD1 (5 bases). Trimming removed 8 bases at V and 6 bases at J, with 13 bases between. The germline CDR1 and CDR2 sequences are MNHEY and SVGEGT. There are 13 residues in the CDR3. The CDR3 nucleotides read TGTGCCAGCCGTCAAGGGGAAGCCGGGGAGCTGTTTTTT. It is translated as CASRQGEAGELFF.

This clonotype was recorded at least ten times. DNA for the CDR3: TGTGCCAGCAGTTTTGGGCTAGCGGCTTCCTACGAGCAGTACTTC. It is translated as CASSFGLAASYEQYF. The chain combines TRBV28 with TRBJ2-7; 7 nucleotides match TRBD2. CDR3 length: 15 amino acids. The germline V gene encodes CDR1 MDHEN and CDR2 SYDVKM. With V trimmed by 3 bases and J by 1 base, 6 bases remained unmatched.

This clonotype was detected ten times or more. J is TRBJ1-5 and V is TRBV27; possible D gene TRBD1, 5 bases. The CDR3 contains 15 residues. Germline CDR1 is MNHEY and CDR2 is SMNVEV (reference sequence). The V gene lost 4 bases and the J gene lost 3 bases, with 13 bases spanning the gap. For the CDR3, the DNA is TGTGCCAGCAGTTCCCTCTCAGGGTTCAATCAGCCCCAGCATTTT. Encoded protein: CASSSLSGFNQPQHF.

This clonotype came up a few times. The chain recombines TRBV20-1 with TRBJ2-7; 12 bases align to TRBD2. From germline, CDR1 is DFQATT and CDR2 SNEGSKA (reference sequence). The CDR3 sequence is 14 residues long. J lost 6 bases, V lost 5 bases, and 8 bases had no gene match. The CDR3 DNA reads as TGCAGTGCTTACAGGACTAGCGGGATGGGCGAGCAGTACTTC. Amino acids: CSAYRTSGMGEQYF.

The CDR3 is CSARAGGPNTEAFF. Here the CDR3 DNA reads TGCAGTGCTAGGGCAGGGGGGCCGAACACTGAAGCTTTCTTT. The V and J genes are TRBV20-1 and TRBJ1-1; 7 bases are a match to TRBD1. With V trimmed by 3 bases and J by 1 base, 5 bases remained unmatched. The CDR3 is made up of 14 amino acids. Germline CDR1 DFQATT, CDR2 SNEGSKA (reference sequence).

In this sample, this clonotype turned up a few times. V is TRBV6-2 or TRBV6-3 and J is TRBJ1-2; 9 nucleotides align to TRBD1. The trim removed 6 bases at V and 0 bases at J, leaving 5 bases unmatched. This CDR3 contains 15 residues. Germline V gene data show CDR1 as MNHEY and CDR2 as SVGEGT. The CDR3 DNA reads TGTGCCAGCAGCCGCTGGACAGGGGCTAACTATGGCTACACCTTC. This codes for CASSRWTGANYGYTF.

The rearrangement links TRBV27 to TRBJ2-7, with no clear D. Germline lookup yields CDR1 MNHEY and CDR2 SMNVEV (reference sequence). The CDR3 sequence is 13 residues long. V was pared by 2 bases and J by 0 bases, with 5 bases between. DNA for the CDR3: TGTGCCAGCAGTTTAAAAGTCTCCTACGAGCAGTACTTC. Protein sequence: CASSLKVSYEQYF.

This clonotype showed up just a few times. V is TRBV9 and J is TRBJ2-1; D is possibly TRBD2 (6 bases). The CDR3 loop spans 12 amino acids. The V and J ends lost 8 bases and 9 bases respectively, with 15 bases between them. The V gene's germline CDR1 is SGDLS and CDR2 YYNGEE. As DNA, the CDR3 is TGTGCCAGTTCATCTAGCGTCTCTGAGCAGTTCTTC. It is translated as CASSSSVSEQFF.

Regarding this clonotype: A single base separates this from a much larger clone, so it may be a read error. The chain joins TRBV7-9 to TRBJ2-7, with TRBD2 identical over 11 bases. The CDR3 runs to 15 residues. In germline, CDR1 is SEHNR, CDR2 FQNEAQ (reference sequence). CDR3 residues: CVSSERTSGPYEQYF. CDR3 nucleotides: TGTGTCAGCAGCGAGAGGACTAGCGGGCCCTACGAGCAGTACTTC.

The chain has TRBV20-1 and TRBJ2-1, with D perhaps matching TRBD1 or TRBD2 (5 bases each). The CDR3 extends over 15 amino acids. Germline CDR1 DFQATT, CDR2 SNEGSKA (reference sequence). V lost 6 bases and J 10 bases, leaving 25 bases between the germline ends. The CDR3 DNA follows: TGCAGTGCCCCCGGGACCGACCCCTGGTTAAAGGAGCAGTTCTTC. Its protein product is CSAPGTDPWLKEQFF.

The chain combines TRBV9 with TRBJ1-1; D possibly corresponds to TRBD1 (5 bases). Germline V lookup: CDR1 SGDLS, CDR2 YYNGEE. The CDR3 has 14 amino acids. Trimming pared 0 bases from V and 3 bases from J, leaving 9 bases between. The CDR3 loop is CASSVGQGYTEAFF. In nucleotides, the CDR3 is TGTGCCAGCAGCGTAGGGCAGGGATACACTGAAGCTTTCTTT.

Only a few counts were recorded for this clonotype. V and J are TRBV6-6 and TRBJ1-1, with 11 bases identical to TRBD1. J was trimmed by 6 bases and V by 5 bases; bases with no gene match: 8. CDR1 is MNHNY and CDR2 is SVGAGI in the germline V gene (reference sequence). CDR3 size: 15 residues. CDR3 DNA: TGTGCCAGCAGTGACGCTGGGACAGGGGGGGCTGAAGCTTTCTTT. Its protein is CASSDAGTGGAEAFF.